Sequencing of this T cell receptor beta chain was carried out in a study of regulatory T cells in long-lasting Graves disease. In building TCR beta libraries, iRepertoire HTBI primers were used together with Arm-PCR of CDR3 regions. From the multiplex PCR reads, TCRdb called clonotypes with MiXCR, one entry per CDR3 protein. Of around 450,000 distinct CDR3 sequences listed, roughly 21% are singletons. Germline-derived CDR1 and CDR2 are SGDLS and YYNGEE. This CDR3 spans 16 amino acids. With 4 bases clipped from V and 4 bases from J, the junction kept 6 bases outside the gene matches. Indicated time point: persistent/refractory GD, antithyroid drugs over 5 years with positive TRAb. RNA from PBMCs was the source of the TCR library.

The sequence came from a female donor with Graves disease. The specimen comprised peripheral blood mononuclear cells (PBMCs), sampled when the disease was refractory, from a patient treated with antithyroid drugs. The rearrangement uses TRBV9 and TRBJ1-6; 9 bases map to TRBD1. In DNA, the CDR3 is TGTGCCAGCAGCTCCCAGGACAGGGGTTATAATTCACCCCTCCACTTT. Its protein product is CASSSQDRGYNSPLHF.